Listed here are 23 T cell receptor beta chains from one sample, sequenced in a study of beta chain features in type 1 diabetes. Investigators reverse transcribed all isolated RNA, so they sequenced expressed TCRB transcripts. Repertoires were generated with immunoSEQ multiplex PCR, while TCRdb's copy carries only in-frame clones and drops some. The repertoire holds about 330,000 clones, approximately 10% seen once, with over 0.015% in the top ten. Material: naive CD4+ T cells from blood. The receptors were sampled from a woman in her twenties or thirties in good health.

In this sample, this clone turned up a few times. The gene calls are TRBV2 and TRBJ2-1, with 11 bases lining up with TRBD2. The CDR3 is 14 residues long. The trim removed 7 bases at V and 9 bases at J, leaving 8 bases unmatched. Germline V gene lookup returns CDR1 SNHLY and CDR2 FYNNEI. The CDR3 is CASTPGTSGIEQFF. The CDR3 nucleotides are TGTGCCAGCACCCCAGGGACTAGCGGAATTGAGCAGTTCTTC.

This rearrangement joins TRBV5-4 to TRBJ2-1, with D possibly matching TRBD2 (6 bases). Germline V gene data show CDR1 as SGHNT and CDR2 as YYREEE (reference sequence). The ends were cut back, 7 bases at V and 0 bases at J, with 20 bases in the middle. The CDR3 extends over 17 amino acids. The DNA for the CDR3 is TGTGCCAGCGCCCGGGACTTCTATCAGAGCTCCTACAATGAGCAGTTCTTC. As protein: CASARDFYQSSYNEQFF.

This clone has just a few counts. The chain carries TRBV7-2 and TRBJ1-1, with D possibly TRBD1 on 6 matching bases. The ends were cut back, 4 bases at V and 2 bases at J, with 8 bases in the middle. The CDR3 runs to 13 residues. The germline gives CDR1 SGHTA, CDR2 FQGNSA. CDR3 sequence: CASSSGQNTEAFF. The CDR3 region has the DNA TGTGCCAGCAGCTCGGGACAAAACACTGAAGCTTTCTTT.

This clone has just a few counts. The genes are TRBV30 and TRBJ2-1; 12 bases agree with TRBD2. The germline V gene has CDR1 GTSNPN and CDR2 SVGIG (reference sequence). V lost 0 bases to trimming and J lost 6 bases; unmatched junction nucleotides: 0. This CDR3 has 14 residues. CDR3 DNA: TGTGCCTGGAGTGTACTAGCGGGAGGCAATGAGCAGTTCTTC. This sequence encodes CAWSVLAGGNEQFF. Complete variable domain (other parts from reference TRBV30 and TRBJ2-1): SQTIHQWPATLVQPVGSPLSLECTVEGTSNPNLYWYRQAAGRGLQLLFYSVGIGQISSEVPQNLSASRPQDRQFILSSKKLLLSDSGFYLCAWSVLAGGNEQFFGPGTRLTVL.

The J gene is TRBJ2-7, the V gene TRBV27, with TRBD1 matching 12 bases. CDR3 length equals 17 residues. The V gene's germline CDR1 is MNHEY and CDR2 SMNVEV (reference sequence). Trimming removed 2 bases from V and 1 base from J; junction bases left unmatched: 6. CDR3 coding DNA: TGTGCCAGCAGTTTAAGGGGGACAGGGGGCTTGTCCTACGAGCAGTACTTC. Its translation is CASSLRGTGGLSYEQYF.

The chain links TRBV12-5 to TRBJ2-2, with 8 bases identical to TRBD2. The CDR3 extends over 18 amino acids. The germline V gene encodes CDR1 LGHNT and CDR2 FRNRAP. V lost 4 bases to trimming and J lost 6 bases; unmatched junction nucleotides: 16. The CDR3 region is CASGSPGGSGRVPGELFF. CDR3 nucleotides: TGTGCTAGTGGTTCCCCGGGTGGCAGCGGGAGAGTACCCGGGGAGCTGTTTTTT.

The chain uses TRBV18 and TRBJ2-5, with 7 bases aligning to TRBD1. V shed 4 bases and J 2 bases; nucleotides not matched to a gene: 4. The germline V gene has CDR1 KGHSH and CDR2 LQKENI. This CDR3 is 14 amino acids long. Here the CDR3 reads CASSQLQGQETQYF. The CDR3, as DNA: TGTGCCAGCTCACAGCTACAGGGGCAAGAGACCCAGTACTTC.

The chain uses TRBV30 and TRBJ2-3; 11 bases fit TRBD2. Looked up from germline, CDR1 is GTSNPN and CDR2 is SVGIG (reference sequence). V was pared by 2 bases and J by 8 bases, with 12 bases of the junction left unmatched. CDR3 length: 16 amino acids. CDR3 sequence: CAWSRALAGGPGTQYF. The CDR3 bases are TGTGCCTGGAGTAGGGCGCTAGCGGGAGGCCCCGGTACGCAGTATTTT.

This clone was observed a handful of times. V usage is TRBV25-1 and J usage is TRBJ2-1; weak D call: TRBD1 (5 bases). Germline V gene data show CDR1 as MGHDK and CDR2 as SYGVNS. Deletions cut 4 bases from V and 3 bases from J, with 13 bases between. This CDR3 contains 15 residues. The CDR3 here is CASSARQGDYNEQFF. CDR3 in DNA: TGTGCCAGCAGTGCGCGCCAGGGCGACTACAATGAGCAGTTCTTC.

This clone was detected only a few times. This sequence joins TRBV4-3 and TRBJ2-1; 8 nucleotides line up with TRBD2. The CDR3 has 16 residues. Germline assignment: CDR1 LGHNA and CDR2 YSLEER. The ends lost 3 bases at V and 4 bases at J; junction bases unmatched: 8. CDR3 DNA sequence: TGCGCCAGCAGCCACTCTAGCGGGTGGATATACAATGAGCAGTTCTTC. This encodes CASSHSSGWIYNEQFF.

This clone was counted between two and nine times. The gene calls are TRBV29-1 and TRBJ2-7; 9 bases fit TRBD2. The CDR3 is 13 amino acids. J was trimmed by 5 bases and V by 7 bases; bases with no gene match: 9. The germline CDR1 and CDR2 sequences are SQVTM and ANQGSEA. The CDR3 spells CSAYSGRTDEQYF. For the CDR3, the DNA is TGCAGCGCCTATAGCGGGAGAACCGACGAGCAGTACTTC.

The rearrangement links TRBV30 to TRBJ1-5; D not resolved. CDR3 size: 13 residues. Germline CDR1 reads GTSNPN; CDR2 reads SVGIG (reference sequence). Trimming took off 2 bases at V and 4 bases at J, with 9 bases between the two ends. The CDR3 here is CAWSRSDNQPQHF. DNA for the CDR3: TGTGCCTGGAGTAGGAGCGATAATCAGCCCCAGCATTTT.

The CDR3 DNA reads TGTGCCAGCAGTTACTCCACCGGGACTCAGTACTTC. It translates to CASSYSTGTQYF. The chain recombines TRBV6-6 with TRBJ2-7, with a weak D call TRBD2 (6 bases). The germline V and J ends were trimmed by 0 bases and 10 bases, with 10 bases remaining between them. CDR1 MNHNY and CDR2 SVGAGI come from the germline V gene (reference sequence). This CDR3 contains 12 residues.

The gene calls are TRBV7-2 and TRBJ2-3; tentative D call: TRBD2 (5 bases). V lost 5 bases and J lost 4, with 10 bases in between. The CDR3 has 13 amino acids. Germline CDR1 and CDR2: SGHTA and FQGNSA. The CDR3 is CASSRAAADTQYF. CDR3 nucleotides: TGTGCCAGCAGCCGTGCAGCGGCAGATACGCAGTATTTT.

The chain carries TRBV4-3 and TRBJ2-2, with TRBD2 identical over 7 bases. This CDR3 has 18 amino acids. J gave up 0 bases and V 1 base, and 8 bases lay outside the gene matches. Germline V gene sequence: CDR1 LGHNA, CDR2 YSLEER. CDR3 sequence: CASSQAHTSDPNTGELFF. DNA of the CDR3: TGCGCCAGCAGCCAAGCTCATACTAGCGACCCGAACACCGGGGAGCTGTTTTTT.

The CDR3 DNA sequence: TGTGCCTGGAGTTCTCAAGGGGGGGGTACTGAAGCTTTCTTT. Protein sequence: CAWSSQGGGTEAFF. The gene calls are TRBV30 and TRBJ1-1; tentative D call: TRBD1 (6 bases). CDR1 is GTSNPN and CDR2 is SVGIG in the germline V gene (reference sequence). Trimming pared 2 bases from V and 5 bases from J, leaving 15 bases between. This CDR3 has 14 residues.

This clone was detected only a few times. The V call is TRBV27, the J call TRBJ2-1, with 7 bases that match TRBD1. V trimming: 2 bases; J trimming: 7 bases; junction bases outside the gene matches: 11. Germline CDR1 MNHEY, CDR2 SMNVEV (reference sequence). This CDR3 region has 16 residues. The CDR3 coding sequence is TGTGCCAGCAGTTTACGGGTGGGCAGGGGGTTTAATGAGCAGTTCTTC. Its translation is CASSLRVGRGFNEQFF.

This sequence joins TRBV29-1 and TRBJ2-1; TRBD2 agrees at 8 bases. V was clipped by 4 bases and J by 4 bases; unmatched bases: 12. CDR1 and CDR2 from the germline V gene are SQVTM and ANQGSEA. This CDR3 is 16 amino acids long. The CDR3 reads CSVVTVGLVKYNEQFF. In nucleotides, the CDR3 is TGCAGCGTTGTAACCGTGGGACTAGTAAAATACAATGAGCAGTTCTTC.

The rearrangement links TRBV6-6 to TRBJ2-1; TRBD1 aligns across 9 bases. The CDR3 loop spans 15 amino acids. CDR1 is MNHNY, CDR2 SVGAGI, per germline (reference sequence). The ends lost 6 bases at V and 2 bases at J; junction bases unmatched: 5. Written as DNA, the CDR3 is TGTGCCAGCAGAACTGACAGGGGGGCCTACAATGAGCAGTTCTTC. The encoded protein is CASRTDRGAYNEQFF.

The genes are TRBV2 and TRBJ2-5, with no clear D. Germline lookup yields CDR1 SNHLY and CDR2 FYNNEI. This CDR3 contains 11 residues. V shed 4 bases and J shed 2 bases, with 2 bases lying between them. This CDR3 reads CASSAQETQYF. The DNA for the CDR3 is TGTGCCAGCAGTGCTCAAGAGACCCAGTACTTC.

This clone was seen only a few times. CDR3 sequence reads: CASSRTSGTGTDTQYF. The CDR3 DNA follows: TGTGCCAGCAGCCGGACTAGCGGGACGGGCACAGATACGCAGTATTTT. The chain uses TRBV7-6 and TRBJ2-3, with 12 positions matching TRBD2. CDR3 length equals 16 residues. The V and J ends lost 5 bases and 1 base, in that order; junction bases with no gene match: 4. Germline assignment: CDR1 SGHVS and CDR2 FNYEAQ.

The chain joins TRBV2 to TRBJ1-5; weak D call: TRBD1 (5 bases). Germline V gene lookup returns CDR1 SNHLY and CDR2 FYNNEI. The V gene lost 3 bases and the J gene lost 3 bases, with 9 bases spanning the gap. The CDR3 length is 14 residues. The CDR3 loop is CASSEGGVNQPQHF. The CDR3 DNA reads as TGTGCCAGCAGTGAGGGGGGGGTCAATCAGCCCCAGCATTTT.

The chain is built from TRBV19 and TRBJ1-2; 8 bases align to TRBD1. From germline, CDR1 is LNHDA and CDR2 SQIVND (reference sequence). There are 15 residues in the CDR3. Trimming at V came to 5 bases and at J to 5 bases, leaving 10 bases not matched to a gene. The DNA for the CDR3 is TGTGCCAGTAGTCAACCGCGGGACAGGTCATATGGCTACACCTTC. Translating gives CASSQPRDRSYGYTF.